Sequencing of this T cell receptor (beta chain) was carried out in a study of blood T cell repertoires in COVID-19. At the level of the study: Collection of acute and convalescent COVID-19 samples took place in the United States, Italy and Spain. PBMCs, B-cell-depleted T cells, or T cells were the source of the cDNA or gDNA that made up the material.

Measured with immunoSEQ multiplex PCR; TCRdb has only the in-frame clones, and not every one. Of more than 200,000 clones in the sample, around 83% were seen once. The CDR3 runs to 17 residues. Per the germline V gene, CDR1 is SGHNT and CDR2 is YENEEA. Trimming pared 1 base from V and 3 bases from J, leaving 18 bases between. Sequenced input: peripheral blood. The TCR comes from a woman aged 40 to 49 who had recovered from COVID-19. The V and J genes are TRBV11-3 and TRBJ1-1, with TRBD1 as a possible D gene (5 bases). The CDR3 loop is CASSLAVRGRRDTEAFF. The CDR3, as DNA: TGTGCCAGCAGCTTAGCTGTGAGGGGACGGAGGGACACTGAAGCTTTCTTT. The whole variable domain, filled in from reference TRBV11-3 and TRBJ1-1, reads EAGVVQSPRYKIIEKKQPVAFWCNPISGHNTLYWYLQNLGQGPELLIRYENEEAVDDSQLPKDRFSAERLKGVDSTLKIQPAELGDSAVYLCASSLAVRGRRDTEAFFGQGTRLTVV.